This T cell receptor beta chain was retrieved from a study of tumor-infiltrating lymphocytes in primary liver carcinoma. Study-wide context: Every patient in the cohort had a primary liver carcinoma. That carcinoma was treated by surgical resection. The study, taken as a whole, reports: Tumor-adjacent and tumor-blood pairs shared a smaller degree of overlap than tumor region pairs.

The authors took blood RNA from unsorted whole blood and also extracted germline DNA. With 5 bases clipped from V and 4 bases from J, the junction kept 4 bases outside the gene matches. CDR1 is MNHNY, CDR2 SVGAGI, per germline (reference sequence). The CDR3 runs 14 residues. Note on this clonotype: The antigen is not known. A much larger clonotype is one base distant, so this may be a read error.

Starting material of 400 to 600 ng total RNA yielded TCR beta cDNA via a constant-region primer. Libraries for TCR beta were built through three nested multiplex PCR rounds, which together made up a slightly modified ARM-PCR procedure. The two initial PCR rounds, around 10 cycles each, used TRBV1-TRBV30 forward and C-beta reverse primers. Via MiXCR, TCRdb re-called the multiplex PCR reads, giving one row per CDR3 protein. The data show over 250,000 distinct CDR3 sequences, around 50% seen once. The sample was peripheral blood. The chain uses TRBV6-6 and TRBJ1-4; 7 bases line up with TRBD1. This clonotype originated in a woman aged 25 to 39 with primary liver carcinoma and hepatitis B virus infection. The CDR3 region is CASSLRQGNEKLFF. Written as DNA, the CDR3 is TGTGCCAGCAGTCTCAGACAGGGTAATGAAAAACTGTTTTTT.